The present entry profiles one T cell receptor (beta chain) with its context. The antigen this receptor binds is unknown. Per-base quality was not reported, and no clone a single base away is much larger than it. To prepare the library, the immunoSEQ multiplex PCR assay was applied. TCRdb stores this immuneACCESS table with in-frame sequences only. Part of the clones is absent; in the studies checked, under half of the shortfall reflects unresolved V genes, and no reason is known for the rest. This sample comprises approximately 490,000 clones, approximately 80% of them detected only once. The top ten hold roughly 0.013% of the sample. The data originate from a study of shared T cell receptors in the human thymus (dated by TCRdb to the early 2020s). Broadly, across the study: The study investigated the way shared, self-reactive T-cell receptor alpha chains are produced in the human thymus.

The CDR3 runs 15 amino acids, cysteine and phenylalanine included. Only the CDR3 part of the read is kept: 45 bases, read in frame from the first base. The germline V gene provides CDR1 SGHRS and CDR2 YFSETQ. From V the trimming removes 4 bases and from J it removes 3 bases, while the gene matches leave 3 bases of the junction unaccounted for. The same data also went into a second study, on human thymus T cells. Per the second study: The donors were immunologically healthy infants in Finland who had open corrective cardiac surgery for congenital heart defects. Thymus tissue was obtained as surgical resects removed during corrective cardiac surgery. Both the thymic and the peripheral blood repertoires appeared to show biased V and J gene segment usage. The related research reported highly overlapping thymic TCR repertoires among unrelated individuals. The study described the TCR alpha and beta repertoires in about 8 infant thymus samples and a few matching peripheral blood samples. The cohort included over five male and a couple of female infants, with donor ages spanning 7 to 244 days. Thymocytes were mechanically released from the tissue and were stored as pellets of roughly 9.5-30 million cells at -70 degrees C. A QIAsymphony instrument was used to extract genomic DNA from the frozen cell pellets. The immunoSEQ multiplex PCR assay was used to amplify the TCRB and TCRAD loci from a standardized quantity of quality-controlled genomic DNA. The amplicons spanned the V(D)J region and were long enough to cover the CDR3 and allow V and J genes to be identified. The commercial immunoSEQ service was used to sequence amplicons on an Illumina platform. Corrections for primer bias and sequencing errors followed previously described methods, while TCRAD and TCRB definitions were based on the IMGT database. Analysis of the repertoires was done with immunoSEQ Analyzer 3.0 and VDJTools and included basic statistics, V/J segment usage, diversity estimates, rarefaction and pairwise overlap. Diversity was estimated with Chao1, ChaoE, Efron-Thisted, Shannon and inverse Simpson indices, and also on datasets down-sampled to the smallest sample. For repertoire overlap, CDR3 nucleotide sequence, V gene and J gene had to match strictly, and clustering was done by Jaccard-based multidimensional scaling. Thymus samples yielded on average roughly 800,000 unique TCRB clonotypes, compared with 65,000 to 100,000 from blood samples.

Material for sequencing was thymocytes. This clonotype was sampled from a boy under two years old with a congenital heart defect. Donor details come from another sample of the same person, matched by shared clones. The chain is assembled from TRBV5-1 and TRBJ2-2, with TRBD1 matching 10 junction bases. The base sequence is TGCGCCAGCAGCCCCGGGACAGGGGACACCGGGGAGCTGTTTTTT. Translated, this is CASSPGTGDTGELFF.